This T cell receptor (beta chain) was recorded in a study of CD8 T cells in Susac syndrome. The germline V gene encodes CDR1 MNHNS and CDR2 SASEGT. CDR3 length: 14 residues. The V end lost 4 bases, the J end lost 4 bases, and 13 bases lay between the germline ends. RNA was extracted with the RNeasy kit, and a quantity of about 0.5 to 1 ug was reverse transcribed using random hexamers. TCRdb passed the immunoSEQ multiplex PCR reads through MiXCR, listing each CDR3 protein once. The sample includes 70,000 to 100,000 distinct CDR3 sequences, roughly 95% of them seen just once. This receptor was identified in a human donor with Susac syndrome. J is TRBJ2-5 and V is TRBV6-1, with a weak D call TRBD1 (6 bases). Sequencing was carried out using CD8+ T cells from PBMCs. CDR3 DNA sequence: TGTGCCAGCAGTGGAGAACAGGGTCGAGAGACCCAGTACTTC. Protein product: CASSGEQGRETQYF.